This TCR beta chain was captured in a study of shared clonotypes between healthy human individuals. V was cut by 4 bases and J by 3 bases, with 10 bases left in between. Germline V gene data show CDR1 as MDHEN and CDR2 as SYDVKM. The CDR3 loop spans 13 amino acids. Study-level findings and limits: Exclusively blood specimens were collected; tissue repertoires likely differ.

Only a few counts were recorded for this clone. No antigen is known for it. Profiling relied on immunoSEQ multiplex PCR, and the TCRdb table lists in-frame clones only, not all of them. The sample consists of 550,000 to 850,000 clones, roughly two thirds of them appearing once. This chain uses TRBV28 with TRBJ2-7, with D tentatively TRBD1 or TRBD2 (5 bases each). The sequencing input was memory CD4+ T cells sorted from blood. Subset described: CD45RA-negative fraction. The receptor's source is a young woman in good health. CDR3 residues: CASSSGPSYEQYF. The CDR3 DNA follows: TGTGCCAGCAGTTCGGGACCAAGCTACGAGCAGTACTTC.